The clone carrying this T cell receptor beta chain was recorded at least ten times. Individuals who volunteered at a blood bank located in Maryland, USA, made up the group of healthy controls. These data come from a study of neurological immune-mediated disorders. TCRdb reprocessed the 5' RACE reads with MiXCR, giving one entry per CDR3 protein. The data contain some 77,000 distinct CDR3 sequences, approximately 10% of them singletons. Specimen: PBMCs. The sequence came from a man aged 45-60 years in good health.

Here the CDR3 DNA reads TGTGCCAGCAGAGCCGAGTGGAATCAGCCCCAGCATTTT. Translated, it gives CASRAEWNQPQHF. V usage is TRBV12-3 or TRBV12-4 and J usage is TRBJ1-5; D is unclear. V was pared by 6 bases and J by 4 bases, with 10 bases between. CDR3 length: 13 amino acids.